Included here is one T cell receptor (beta chain) sequence, with context. TCRdb's table, derived via immunoSEQ multiplex PCR, lists solely in-frame clones and lacks some. Of around 70,000 clones listed, roughly 94% are singletons. Trimming took 6 bases from V and 2 from J; bases not matched to a gene: 10. Germline V gene data show CDR1 as GTSNPN and CDR2 as SVGIG (reference sequence). The CDR3 has 14 residues. The entry originates in a study of technical replicates of blood from a handful of donors. The chain couples TRBV30 to TRBJ2-7; 7 bases are a match to TRBD1. The specimen was T cells isolated from PBMCs. The source of this sequence is a human donor in good health. CDR3 in amino acids: CACYRQGRAYEQYF. DNA for the CDR3: TGTGCCTGCTACAGACAGGGACGAGCCTACGAGCAGTACTTC.